The 3 T cell receptor beta chains listed next were all sequenced from one sample in a study of blood T cell repertoires in COVID-19. The protocol was immunoSEQ multiplex PCR, while the TCRdb copy is restricted to in-frame clones and leaves out a portion. The repertoire includes tens of thousands of clones, approximately 84% of them detected once, and roughly 15% sits in the top ten. Sequenced material: peripheral blood. The receptors stem from a man in his fifties or sixties with active or convalescent COVID-19.

Only one count was recorded for this clone. The gene calls are TRBV3-1 (or the pseudogene TRBV3-2) and TRBJ2-7; D perhaps matches TRBD2 (5 bases). V lost 4 bases, J lost 4 bases, and 14 bases lay in between. This CDR3 has 14 residues. CDR1 LGHDT and CDR2 YNNKEL come from the germline V gene (reference sequence). CDR3 sequence: CASSREVSGYEQYF. CDR3 sequence (DNA): TGTGCCAGCAGCCGAGAGGTTTCGGGATACGAGCAGTACTTC.

CDR3 coding DNA: TGTGCCAGCAGCCCCGACGGAGGGGACAATCAGCCCCAGCATTTT. Translation: CASSPDGGDNQPQHF. V and J are TRBV9 and TRBJ1-5; possibly TRBD1 for D (5 bases). V was shortened by 4 bases and J by 3 bases, with 14 bases between the two germline ends. The CDR3 has 15 amino acids. Germline CDR1 reads SGDLS; CDR2 reads YYNGEE.

The V gene is TRBV7-2, the J gene TRBJ2-2, with 7 bases that match TRBD1. Trimming cost V 5 bases and J 1 base; bases outside gene matches: 4. CDR1 is SGHTA, CDR2 FQGNSA, per germline. The CDR3 covers 15 residues. This CDR3 is CASSAGTENTGELFF. CDR3 in DNA: TGTGCCAGCAGCGCCGGGACAGAGAACACCGGGGAGCTGTTTTTT.